This section outlines one T cell receptor (beta chain) sequence together with its context. This CDR3 comprises 13 residues. Germline V gene lookup returns CDR1 LGHDT and CDR2 YNNKEL (reference sequence). Reanalyzing the 5' RACE reads, TCRdb keeps one entry per CDR3 protein, without DNA. The repertoire shows roughly 300,000 distinct CDR3 sequences; the top ten hold around 3.9%. This specimen comes from a study of T cells expressing NK-cell markers. Source material: blood T cells: a sorted CD56 or NKG2C T cell subset, CD4+ or CD8+ T cells, or bulk PBMC T cells (not recorded which). This chain links TRBV3-1 with TRBJ2-2. This TCR came from a woman aged 18-70 years in good health. Here the CDR3 reads CASSQLTWGELFF.